One and the same sample provided the 23 T cell receptor beta chains below, sequenced in a study of blood T cell repertoires in COVID-19. Sequencing used immunoSEQ multiplex PCR; TCRdb keeps in-frame clones, though not all of them. The sample includes about 230,000 clones, roughly 84% of them seen just once. What was sequenced was peripheral blood. The receptors originated from a man aged 35 to 55 with acute or convalescent COVID-19.

The chain has TRBV7-9 and TRBJ1-1; unclear D gene. Germline V lookup: CDR1 SEHNR, CDR2 FQNEAQ (reference sequence). The CDR3 is 13 amino acids. The ends were cut back, 9 bases at V and 1 base at J, with 12 bases in the middle. As DNA, the CDR3 is TGTGCCAGTAAACTTAACGGGAACACTGAAGCTTTCTTT. Translating gives CASKLNGNTEAFF.

The chain recombines TRBV6-2 or TRBV6-3 with TRBJ2-7; D call uncertain. Trimming took off 5 bases at V and 6 bases at J, with 8 bases between the two ends. The CDR3 covers 11 residues. Germline lookup yields CDR1 MNHEY and CDR2 SVGEGT. CDR3 sequence: CASSQQFEQYF. The CDR3 region has the DNA TGTGCCAGCAGTCAACAGTTCGAGCAGTACTTC.

The chain uses TRBV11-2 and TRBJ1-6; D not resolved. The CDR3 extends over 12 amino acids. Between the trimmed V and J ends, which lost 5 bases and 15 bases, there was a span of 14 bases. Germline-derived CDR1 and CDR2 are SGHAT and FQNNGV. CDR3 amino acids: CASSRFSGNLHF. CDR3 in DNA: TGTGCCAGCAGCCGTTTCTCCGGTAACCTCCACTTT.

The chain has TRBV7-3 and TRBJ2-3, with 10 nucleotides matching TRBD1. CDR3 size: 15 residues. Germline loops: CDR1 SGHTA, CDR2 FQGTGA. Germline trimming cut 3 bases from V and 4 bases from J; bases unmatched to any gene: 4. The chain's CDR3 is CASSLDRGYADTQYF. The CDR3 DNA sequence: TGTGCCAGCAGCTTGGACAGGGGGTACGCAGATACGCAGTATTTT. Supplemented by reference TRBV7-3 and TRBJ2-3, the full variable domain reads GAGVSQTPSNKVTEKGKYVELRCDPISGHTALYWYRQSLGQGPEFLIYFQGTGAADDSGLPNDRFFAVRPEGSVSTLKIQRTERGDSAVYLCASSLDRGYADTQYFGPGTRLTVL.

The rearrangement uses TRBV11-2 and TRBJ2-7; D not certain. Trimming removed 2 bases at V and 7 bases at J, with 12 bases between. The CDR3 is 13 residues long. CDR1 SGHAT and CDR2 FQNNGV come from the germline V gene. CDR3 protein: CASSLHYFGEQYF. The CDR3 DNA follows: TGTGCCAGCAGCTTACACTATTTTGGTGAGCAGTACTTC.

This chain uses TRBV3-1 (or the pseudogene TRBV3-2) with TRBJ1-1; possibly TRBD1 for D (5 bases). V was pared by 0 bases and J by 1 base, with 12 bases between. Germline lookup yields CDR1 LGHDT and CDR2 YNNKEL (reference sequence). The CDR3 contains 16 residues. This CDR3 reads CASSQEALTGNTEAFF. The CDR3 DNA reads TGTGCCAGCAGCCAAGAGGCCCTCACAGGGAACACTGAAGCTTTCTTT.

CDR3 in amino acids: CASSQDTGSHNEQFF. CDR3 DNA sequence: TGTGCCAGCAGCCAAGATACAGGGTCCCACAATGAGCAGTTCTTC. This chain links TRBV3-1 (or the pseudogene TRBV3-2) with TRBJ2-1; D possibly corresponds to TRBD1 (6 bases). The germline CDR1 and CDR2 sequences are LGHDT and YNNKEL (reference sequence). This CDR3 region has 15 residues. V lost 0 bases, J lost 5 bases, and 11 bases lay in between.

The chain couples TRBV20-1 to TRBJ2-5; D call uncertain. The CDR3 contains 11 residues. Germline CDR1 DFQATT, CDR2 SNEGSKA (reference sequence). Between the trimmed V and J ends, which lost 6 bases and 3 bases, there was a span of 8 bases. CDR3 in DNA: TGCAGTGCCTGGTACAAAGAGACCCAGTACTTC. Amino acid sequence: CSAWYKETQYF.

This clone turned up a few times. The CDR3 loop is CASSLALAGGGEQFF. The CDR3 DNA sequence: TGCGCCAGCAGCTTGGCCCTTGCGGGGGGTGGTGAGCAGTTCTTC. V gene TRBV5-1 combines with J gene TRBJ2-1, with 8 nucleotides matching TRBD2. Unmatched junction bases numbered 8, after V lost 0 bases and J lost 9 bases. Germline assignment: CDR1 SGHRS and CDR2 YFSETQ. The CDR3 is 15 amino acids.

This chain uses TRBV18 with TRBJ2-7; TRBD1 matches at 8 bases. The V gene end was trimmed by 6 bases and the J gene end by 7 bases; junction bases not matched to a gene: 17. Germline V gives CDR1 KGHSH, CDR2 LQKENI. The CDR3 extends over 16 amino acids. The CDR3 region is CASSPSVGQGLWEQYF. CDR3 coding DNA: TGTGCCAGCTCCCCCTCGGTTGGACAGGGCCTTTGGGAGCAGTACTTC.

This chain links TRBV5-6 with TRBJ2-7; no definite D call. Germline V gives CDR1 SGHDT, CDR2 YYEEEE. This CDR3 has 12 residues. Trimming stripped 2 bases from V and 3 bases from J, with 6 bases between. The CDR3 loop is CASSFRRYEQYF. CDR3 bases: TGTGCCAGCAGCTTCAGGCGCTACGAGCAGTACTTC.

This sequence joins TRBV19 and TRBJ1-3; 7 nucleotides line up with TRBD1. There are 16 residues in the CDR3. The germline gives CDR1 LNHDA, CDR2 SQIVND (reference sequence). V was pared by 6 bases and J by 1 base, with 9 bases of the junction left unmatched. In DNA, the CDR3 is TGTGCCAGTAGGATTGCCGGACAGGCTTCTGGAAACACCATATATTTT. Encoded protein: CASRIAGQASGNTIYF.

The chain links TRBV3-1 (or the pseudogene TRBV3-2) to TRBJ1-1, with 7 bases fitting TRBD1. CDR3 length equals 13 residues. Germline lookup yields CDR1 LGHDT and CDR2 YNNKEL (reference sequence). V was pared by 0 bases and J by 10 bases, with 5 bases of the junction left unmatched. In DNA, the CDR3 is TGTGCCAGCAGCCAAGATAGGGGGCAAGGAGCTTTCTTT. It codes for CASSQDRGQGAFF.

This sequence joins TRBV7-2 and TRBJ1-5; possible D gene TRBD1, 6 bases. The CDR3 runs 14 residues. Between the trimmed V and J ends, which lost 3 bases and 2 bases, there was a span of 8 bases. Germline V gene data show CDR1 as SGHTA and CDR2 as FQGNSA. The CDR3 bases are TGTGCCAGCAGCTTTTCAGGGGGCAATCAGCCCCAGCATTTT. This sequence encodes CASSFSGGNQPQHF.

This chain connects TRBV10-2 to TRBJ2-7, with 10 bases aligning to TRBD1. This CDR3 has 15 amino acids. The V segment lost 6 bases and the J segment 5 bases; nucleotides outside the gene matches: 10. Germline lookup yields CDR1 WSHSY and CDR2 SAAADI. The CDR3 coding sequence is TGCGCCAGCAGCGAACCCGGGACAGGGGTAAACGAGCAGTACTTC. Its protein product is CASSEPGTGVNEQYF.

J is TRBJ1-1 and V is TRBV5-1; 7 bases match TRBD1. The CDR3 length is 13 residues. Trimming cost V 5 bases and J 7 bases; bases outside gene matches: 8. Germline CDR1 and CDR2: SGHRS and YFSETQ. The DNA for the CDR3 is TGCGCCAGCAGTCCGGGACAGCATTTTGAAGCTTTCTTT. Translated, it gives CASSPGQHFEAFF.

The chain couples TRBV7-6 to TRBJ2-7; D unclear. Trimming stripped 5 bases from V and 2 bases from J, with 16 bases between. The CDR3 extends over 15 amino acids. Germline V gene sequence: CDR1 SGHVS, CDR2 FNYEAQ. The CDR3 spells CASSRGRSETYEQYF. In nucleotides, the CDR3 is TGTGCCAGCAGCCGCGGTCGGTCGGAAACCTACGAGCAGTACTTC.

The rearrangement uses TRBV5-6 and TRBJ1-1; D possibly corresponds to TRBD1 (6 bases). The CDR3 is 16 amino acids. The V and J ends lost 0 bases and 1 base respectively, with 13 bases between them. CDR1 is SGHDT and CDR2 is YYEEEE in the germline V gene. The CDR3, as DNA: TGTGCCAGCAGCTTGGAAGCAGGGGTCCCGAACACTGAAGCTTTCTTT. This codes for CASSLEAGVPNTEAFF.

CDR3 in DNA: TGTGCCAGCAGCCCGGCCAGGGGCTCGAATGAAAAACTGTTTTTT. This encodes CASSPARGSNEKLFF. V gene TRBV5-4 combines with J gene TRBJ1-4; D possibly corresponds to TRBD1 (6 bases). V was pared by 4 bases and J by 5 bases, with 15 bases between. The CDR3 covers 15 residues. Germline V gene lookup returns CDR1 SGHNT and CDR2 YYREEE (reference sequence).

The J gene is TRBJ1-5, the V gene TRBV5-8; 7 bases are shared with TRBD1. The CDR3 spans 17 residues. The V segment lost 2 bases and the J segment 3 bases; nucleotides outside the gene matches: 11. Germline V gives CDR1 SGHTS, CDR2 YDEGEE. This CDR3 reads CASSFFRQGSPNQPQHF. The CDR3 DNA reads as TGTGCCAGCAGCTTTTTTCGACAGGGAAGTCCCAATCAGCCCCAGCATTTT.

This clone appeared once. The J gene is TRBJ1-6, the V gene TRBV28; D is perhaps TRBD1 (6 bases). This CDR3 comprises 16 residues. Germline V gives CDR1 MDHEN, CDR2 SYDVKM. Trimming removed 3 bases from V and 9 bases from J, with 18 bases in between. CDR3 sequence: CASSLRGAQRGSPLHF. In nucleotides, the CDR3 is TGTGCCAGCAGTTTGCGGGGGGCTCAGCGAGGTTCACCCCTCCACTTT.

The rearrangement joins TRBV12-3 or TRBV12-4 to TRBJ1-3, with a tentative D call TRBD1 (6 bases). The ends were cut back, 5 bases at V and 7 bases at J, with 12 bases in the middle. The CDR3 sequence is 13 residues long. CDR3 protein: CASSLGGRNTIYF. CDR3 DNA: TGTGCCAGCAGTCTCGGGGGGCGGAACACCATATATTTT.

The J gene is TRBJ1-1, the V gene TRBV2; 7 nucleotides agree with TRBD1. The CDR3 has 13 amino acids. Germline CDR1 and CDR2: SNHLY and FYNNEI. With 8 bases clipped from V and 3 bases from J, the junction kept 6 bases outside the gene matches. CDR3 DNA: TGTGCCAGCGAGGGGGCAGGAGACACTGAAGCTTTCTTT. Its translation: CASEGAGDTEAFF.